The present entry profiles one T cell receptor beta chain with its context. They isolated at least 7 million PBMCs from each sample. This entry is derived from a study of blood T cells in healthy people across ages. Germline loops: CDR1 LGHDT, CDR2 YNNKEL (reference sequence). The length of the CDR3 is 15 residues. V gave up 0 bases and J gave up 2 bases, with 8 bases separating them. Then a second PCR, running about 7 to 11 cycles, was carried out with a sample-barcoded 5' primer and a J-beta primer mix. Each CDR3 protein gets one entry after TCRdb re-called the 5' RACE reads with MiXCR. The table shows over 1,500,000 distinct CDR3 sequences, with around 50% occurring only once.

The specimen sequenced was blood. The sequence came from a woman aged 40-49 years in good health. The rearrangement uses TRBV3-1 and TRBJ2-1; no firm D call. CDR3 sequence (DNA): TGTGCCAGCAGCCAAGATAATCTGCCCTACAATGAGCAGTTCTTC. As protein: CASSQDNLPYNEQFF.